This T cell receptor (beta chain) comes out of a study of technical replicates of blood from a few donors. The ends were cut back, 6 bases at V and 12 bases at J, with 18 bases in the middle. The V gene's germline CDR1 is SNHLY and CDR2 FYNNEI. The CDR3 sequence is 13 residues long. The repertoire was sequenced with immunoSEQ multiplex PCR; TCRdb's copy has only in-frame clones and lacks some. This table holds 55,000 to 70,000 clones, about nine tenths found once. The chain carries TRBV2 and TRBJ2-1; D may be TRBD2 (7 bases). Sequenced material: PBMCs. This clonotype originated in a human donor in good health. Some clones in this sample may be carry-over from other donors' samples. CDR3 amino acids: CASRVEGGGRQFF. CDR3 sequence (DNA): TGTGCCAGCAGGGTGGAGGGAGGGGGTAGGCAGTTCTTC.